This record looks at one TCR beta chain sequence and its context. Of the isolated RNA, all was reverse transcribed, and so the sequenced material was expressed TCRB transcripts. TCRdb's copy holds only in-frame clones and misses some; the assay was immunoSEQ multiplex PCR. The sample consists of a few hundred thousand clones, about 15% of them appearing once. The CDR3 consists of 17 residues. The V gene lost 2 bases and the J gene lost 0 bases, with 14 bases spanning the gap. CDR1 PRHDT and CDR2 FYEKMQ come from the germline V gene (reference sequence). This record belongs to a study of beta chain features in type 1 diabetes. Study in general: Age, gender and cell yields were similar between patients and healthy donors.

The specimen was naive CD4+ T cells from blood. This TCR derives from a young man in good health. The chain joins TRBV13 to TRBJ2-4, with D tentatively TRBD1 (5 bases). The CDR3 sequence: CASSLITGTKAKNIQYF. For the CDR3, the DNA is TGTGCCAGCAGCTTAATAACAGGCACCAAAGCCAAAAACATTCAGTACTTC.